This TCR beta chain originates from a study of cytomegalovirus exposure and HLA in healthy donors. About the research overall: A preliminary data release comprised 80 million to 95 million unique TCRs obtained from HLA-typed donors.

Findings and caveats of the study: Investigators reported approximately 170 TCR beta chains as tied to cytomegalovirus. Fewer N-insertions than the roughly 670-donor mean were reportedly shown by an Asian-associated ancestry cluster in a later analysis. Earlier analysis looked at TCR beta V segments, and most were productive about 90% or about 30% of the time.

Concerning this clone: Its antigen is not known.

The CDR3 spans 14 residues. The V end lost 5 bases, the J end lost 1 base, and 12 bases lay between the germline ends. Germline V gene sequence: CDR1 SEHNR, CDR2 FQNEAQ (reference sequence). The PCR was carried out with 60 Vbeta primers and 13 Jbeta primers. Clones were sequenced by immunoSEQ multiplex PCR, and TCRdb holds only the in-frame ones, with some missing. The sample lists some 95,000 clones, around 77% occurring once. The TCR comes from a young man in good health and CMV-seronegative. V is TRBV7-9 and J is TRBJ2-7, with a tentative D call TRBD2 (6 bases). The material sequenced was PBMCs. The CDR3 here is CASSGGMVSYEQYF. The CDR3 DNA is TGTGCCAGCAGCGGGGGGATGGTTTCCTACGAGCAGTACTTC.